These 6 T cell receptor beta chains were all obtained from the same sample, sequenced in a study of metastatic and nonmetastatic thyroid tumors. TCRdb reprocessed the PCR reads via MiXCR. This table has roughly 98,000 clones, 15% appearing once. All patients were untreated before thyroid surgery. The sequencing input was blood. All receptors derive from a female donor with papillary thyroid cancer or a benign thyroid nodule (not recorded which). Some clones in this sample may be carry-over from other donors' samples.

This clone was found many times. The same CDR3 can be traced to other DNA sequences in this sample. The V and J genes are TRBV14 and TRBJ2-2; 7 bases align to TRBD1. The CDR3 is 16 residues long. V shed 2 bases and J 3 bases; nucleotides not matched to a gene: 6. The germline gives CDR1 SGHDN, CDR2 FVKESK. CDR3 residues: CASSQNRGEDTGELFF. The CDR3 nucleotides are TGTGCCAGCAGCCAAAACAGGGGAGAGGACACCGGGGAGCTGTTTTTT.

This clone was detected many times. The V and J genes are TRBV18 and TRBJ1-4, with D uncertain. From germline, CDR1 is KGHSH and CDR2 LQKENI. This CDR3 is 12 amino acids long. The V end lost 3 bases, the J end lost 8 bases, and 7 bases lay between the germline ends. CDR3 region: CASSPGGEKLFF. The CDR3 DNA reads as TGTGCCAGCTCACCTGGAGGAGAAAAACTGTTTTTT.

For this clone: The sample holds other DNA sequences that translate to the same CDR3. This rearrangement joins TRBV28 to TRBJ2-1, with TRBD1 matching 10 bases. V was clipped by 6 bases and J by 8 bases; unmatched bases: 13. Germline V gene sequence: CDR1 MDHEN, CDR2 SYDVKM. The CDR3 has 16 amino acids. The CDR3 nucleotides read TGTGCCAGCAGCCCCCACCGACAGGGGGCGCGGGATGAGCAGTTCTTC. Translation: CASSPHRQGARDEQFF.

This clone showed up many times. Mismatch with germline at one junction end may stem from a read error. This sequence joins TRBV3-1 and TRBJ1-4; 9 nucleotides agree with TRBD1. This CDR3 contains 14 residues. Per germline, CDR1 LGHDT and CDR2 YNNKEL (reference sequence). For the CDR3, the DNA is TGTGCCAGCAGGCAAGGGACAGGGAAAGAAAAACTGTTTTTT. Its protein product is CASRQGTGKEKLFF. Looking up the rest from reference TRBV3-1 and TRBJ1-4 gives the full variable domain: DTAVSQTPKYLVTQMGNDKSIKCEQNLGHDTMYWYKQDSKKFLKIMFSYNNKELIINETVPNRFSPKSPDKAHLNLHINSLELGDSAVYFCASRQGTGKEKLFFGSGTQLSVL.

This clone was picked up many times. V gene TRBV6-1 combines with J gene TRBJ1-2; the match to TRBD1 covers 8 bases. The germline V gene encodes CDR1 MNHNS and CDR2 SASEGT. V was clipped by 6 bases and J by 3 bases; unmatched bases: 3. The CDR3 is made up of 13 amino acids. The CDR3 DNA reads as TGTGCCAGCAGGGACAGGGAGCACTATGGCTACACCTTC. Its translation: CASRDREHYGYTF.

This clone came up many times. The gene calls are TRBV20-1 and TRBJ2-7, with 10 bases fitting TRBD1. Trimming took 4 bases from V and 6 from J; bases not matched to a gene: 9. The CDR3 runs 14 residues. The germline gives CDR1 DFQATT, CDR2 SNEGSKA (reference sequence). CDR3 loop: CSATGTGVEGEQYF. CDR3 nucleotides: TGCAGTGCTACCGGGACAGGGGTAGAAGGCGAGCAGTACTTC.